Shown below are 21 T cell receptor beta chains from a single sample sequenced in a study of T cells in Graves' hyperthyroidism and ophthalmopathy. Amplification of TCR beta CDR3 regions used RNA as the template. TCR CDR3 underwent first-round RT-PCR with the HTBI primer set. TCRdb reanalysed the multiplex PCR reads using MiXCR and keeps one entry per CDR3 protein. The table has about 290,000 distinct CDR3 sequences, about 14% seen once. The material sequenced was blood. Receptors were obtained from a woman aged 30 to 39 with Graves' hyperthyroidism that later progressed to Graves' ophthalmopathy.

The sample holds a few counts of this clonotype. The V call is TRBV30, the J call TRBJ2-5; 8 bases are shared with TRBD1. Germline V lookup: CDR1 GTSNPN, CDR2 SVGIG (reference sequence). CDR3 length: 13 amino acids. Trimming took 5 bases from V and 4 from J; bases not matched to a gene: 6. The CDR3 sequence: CAWQSGGAETQYF. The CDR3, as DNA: TGTGCCTGGCAGTCAGGGGGCGCAGAGACCCAGTACTTC.

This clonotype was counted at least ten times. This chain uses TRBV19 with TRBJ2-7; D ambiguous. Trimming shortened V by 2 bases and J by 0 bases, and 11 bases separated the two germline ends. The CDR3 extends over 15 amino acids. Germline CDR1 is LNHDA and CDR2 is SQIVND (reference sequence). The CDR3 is CASSISGYPSYEQYF. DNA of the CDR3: TGTGCCAGTAGTATATCCGGGTATCCCTCCTACGAGCAGTACTTC.

CDR3 coding DNA: TGTGCCAGCAGCGTGACCAGGGTGCCAGGCTATGGCTACACCTTC. Protein product: CASSVTRVPGYGYTF. The chain carries TRBV7-2 and TRBJ1-2; a weak D match, TRBD1 (5 bases). The CDR3 has 15 residues. Germline CDR1 is SGHTA and CDR2 is FQGNSA. With 5 bases removed from V and 4 bases from J, the gap between germline ends came to 17 bases. Full variable domain (missing parts from reference TRBV7-2 and TRBJ1-2): GAGVSQSPSNKVTEKGKDVELRCDPISGHTALYWYRQSLGQGLEFLIYFQGNSAPDKSGLPSDRFSAERTGGSVSTLTIQRTQQEDSAVYLCASSVTRVPGYGYTFGSGTRLTVV.

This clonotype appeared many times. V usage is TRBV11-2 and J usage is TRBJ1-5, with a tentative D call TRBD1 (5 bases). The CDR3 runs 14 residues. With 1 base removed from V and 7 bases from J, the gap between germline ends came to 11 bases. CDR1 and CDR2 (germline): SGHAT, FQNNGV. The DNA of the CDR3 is TGTGCCAGCAGCTTAGTTGGGGGGGTACAGCCCCAGCATTTT. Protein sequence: CASSLVGGVQPQHF.

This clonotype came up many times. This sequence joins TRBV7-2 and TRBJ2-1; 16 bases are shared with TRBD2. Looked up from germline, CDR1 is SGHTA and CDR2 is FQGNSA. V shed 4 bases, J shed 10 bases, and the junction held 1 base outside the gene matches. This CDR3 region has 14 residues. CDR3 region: CASSSGLAGGEQFF. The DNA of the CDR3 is TGTGCCAGCAGCTCGGGACTAGCGGGAGGGGAGCAGTTCTTC.

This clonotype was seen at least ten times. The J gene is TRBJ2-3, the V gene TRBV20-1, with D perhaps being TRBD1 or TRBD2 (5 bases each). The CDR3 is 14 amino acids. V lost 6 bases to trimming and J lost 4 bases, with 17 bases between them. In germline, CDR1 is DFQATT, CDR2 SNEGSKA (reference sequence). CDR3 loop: CSADGTFRPDTQYF. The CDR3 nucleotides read TGCAGTGCGGACGGGACGTTCAGACCAGATACGCAGTATTTT.

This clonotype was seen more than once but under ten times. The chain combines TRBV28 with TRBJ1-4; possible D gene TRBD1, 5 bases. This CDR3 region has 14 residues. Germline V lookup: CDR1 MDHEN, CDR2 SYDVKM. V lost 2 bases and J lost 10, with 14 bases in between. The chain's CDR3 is CASSLGTNGGKLFF. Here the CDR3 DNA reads TGTGCCAGCAGTTTAGGGACCAACGGTGGAAAACTGTTTTTT.

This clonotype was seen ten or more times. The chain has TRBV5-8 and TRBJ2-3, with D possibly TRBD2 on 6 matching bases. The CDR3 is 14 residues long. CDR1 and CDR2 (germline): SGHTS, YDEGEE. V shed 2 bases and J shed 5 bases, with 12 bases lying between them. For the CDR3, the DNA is TGTGCCAGCAGCTTTGGGACTGAATTAGATACGCAGTATTTT. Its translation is CASSFGTELDTQYF.

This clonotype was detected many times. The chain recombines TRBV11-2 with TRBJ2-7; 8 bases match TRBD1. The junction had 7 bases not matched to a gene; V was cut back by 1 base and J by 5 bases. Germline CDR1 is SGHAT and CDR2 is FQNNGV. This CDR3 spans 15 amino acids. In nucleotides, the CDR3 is TGTGCCAGCAGCTTAGCCCGGACAGGGATCCACGAGCAGTACTTC. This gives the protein CASSLARTGIHEQYF.

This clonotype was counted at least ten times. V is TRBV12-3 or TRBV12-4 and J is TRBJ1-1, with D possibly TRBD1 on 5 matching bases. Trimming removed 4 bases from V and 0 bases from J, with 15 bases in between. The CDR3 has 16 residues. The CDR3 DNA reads TGTGCCAGCAGTTCCTCTTCTCGGGGGGTGAACACTGAAGCTTTCTTT. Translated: CASSSSSRGVNTEAFF.

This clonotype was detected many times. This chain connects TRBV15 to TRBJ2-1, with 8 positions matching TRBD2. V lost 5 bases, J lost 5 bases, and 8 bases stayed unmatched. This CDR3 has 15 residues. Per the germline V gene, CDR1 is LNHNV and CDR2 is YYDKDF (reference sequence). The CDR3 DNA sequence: TGTGCCACCAGCGATGAGCGGGGGCCCCACAATGAGCAGTTCTTC. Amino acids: CATSDERGPHNEQFF.

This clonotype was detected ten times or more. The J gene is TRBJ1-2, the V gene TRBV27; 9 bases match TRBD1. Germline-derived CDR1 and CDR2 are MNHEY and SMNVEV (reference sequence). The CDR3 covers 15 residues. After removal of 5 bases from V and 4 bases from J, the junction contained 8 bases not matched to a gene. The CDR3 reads CASSSRDRDFYGYTF. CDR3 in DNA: TGTGCCAGCAGTAGCCGGGACAGGGATTTCTATGGCTACACCTTC.

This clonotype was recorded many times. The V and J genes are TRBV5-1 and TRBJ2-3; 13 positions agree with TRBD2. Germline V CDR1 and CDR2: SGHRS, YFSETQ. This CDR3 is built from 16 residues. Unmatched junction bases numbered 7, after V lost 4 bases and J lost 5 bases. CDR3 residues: CASSAGLAGAKDTQYF. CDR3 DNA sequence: TGCGCCAGCAGCGCCGGACTAGCGGGAGCTAAAGATACGCAGTATTTT.

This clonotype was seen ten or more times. Here the CDR3 DNA reads TGTGCCAGCAGTGAGAGGTACGAGCAGTACTTC. The encoded protein is CASSERYEQYF. The chain has TRBV12-3 or TRBV12-4 and TRBJ2-7; D unclear. The V gene lost 5 bases and the J gene lost 4 bases, with 6 bases spanning the gap. This CDR3 has 11 residues.

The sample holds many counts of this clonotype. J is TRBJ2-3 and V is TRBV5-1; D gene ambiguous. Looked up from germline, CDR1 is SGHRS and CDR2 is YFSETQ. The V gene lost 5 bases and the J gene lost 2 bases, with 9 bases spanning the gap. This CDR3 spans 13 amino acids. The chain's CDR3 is CASSTAITDTQYF. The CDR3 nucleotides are TGCGCCAGCAGTACCGCGATCACAGATACGCAGTATTTT.

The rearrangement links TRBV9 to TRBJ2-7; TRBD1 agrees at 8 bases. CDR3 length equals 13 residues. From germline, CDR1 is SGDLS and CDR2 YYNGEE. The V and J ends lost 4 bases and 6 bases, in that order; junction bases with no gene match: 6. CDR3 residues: CASSPRGLGEQYF. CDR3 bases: TGTGCCAGCAGCCCCAGGGGGCTTGGCGAGCAGTACTTC.

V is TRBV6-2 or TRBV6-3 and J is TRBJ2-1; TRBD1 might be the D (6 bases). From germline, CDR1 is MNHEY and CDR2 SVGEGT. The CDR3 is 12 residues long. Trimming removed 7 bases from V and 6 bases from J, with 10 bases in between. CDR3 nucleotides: TGTGCCAGCAAATTACAGGGCAATGAGCAGTTCTTC. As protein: CASKLQGNEQFF.

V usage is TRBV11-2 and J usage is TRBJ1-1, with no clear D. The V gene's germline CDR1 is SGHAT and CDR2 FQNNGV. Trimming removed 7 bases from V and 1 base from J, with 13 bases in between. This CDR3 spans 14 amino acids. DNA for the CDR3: TGTGCCAGCACCCGGGGAGCCGGGAACACTGAAGCTTTCTTT. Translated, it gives CASTRGAGNTEAFF.

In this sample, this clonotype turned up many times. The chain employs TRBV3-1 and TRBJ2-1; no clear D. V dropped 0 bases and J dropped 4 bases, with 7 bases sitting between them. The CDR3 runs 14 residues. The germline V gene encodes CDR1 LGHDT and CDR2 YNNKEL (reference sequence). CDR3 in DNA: TGTGCCAGCAGCCAAGAACCTTATTACAATGAGCAGTTCTTC. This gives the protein CASSQEPYYNEQFF.

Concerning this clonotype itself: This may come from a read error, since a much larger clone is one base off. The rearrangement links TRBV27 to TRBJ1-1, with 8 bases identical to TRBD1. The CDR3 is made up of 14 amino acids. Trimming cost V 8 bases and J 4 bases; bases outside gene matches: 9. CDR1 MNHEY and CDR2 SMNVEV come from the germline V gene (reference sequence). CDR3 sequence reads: CASFNRGESTEAFF. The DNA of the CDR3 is TGTGCCAGCTTCAACAGGGGGGAGAGCACTGAAGCTTTCTTT.

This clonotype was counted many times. CDR3 nucleotides: TGCGCCAGCAGACAGAGGGGGGGGCCCTACGAGCAGTACTTC. This translates into CASRQRGGPYEQYF. The V and J genes are TRBV5-1 and TRBJ2-7; D possibly corresponds to TRBD2 (7 bases). This CDR3 is 14 amino acids long. CDR1 and CDR2 from the germline V gene are SGHRS and YFSETQ. V was trimmed by 5 bases and J by 2 bases, leaving 14 bases between them.